Sequencing of this T cell receptor (beta chain) was carried out in a study of OX40 agonist ivuxolimab in advanced cancers. Overall study findings and caveats: Dose levels from 0.1 to 3.0 mg/kg saw CD4+ and CD8+ blood T cells expand clonally by week 6. More expanded clones were seen, on average, in CD8+ T cells than in CD4+.

Some clones are missing from TCRdb's copy, which holds only in-frame ones; the method was immunoSEQ multiplex PCR. Of roughly 73,000 clones in the sample, 70% to 90% were seen once. A note on this clone: Its cognate antigen is unknown.

Source: CD4+ or CD8+ T cells sorted from blood, taken in a trial of the OX40 agonist ivuxolimab. This sequence originates from an adult with an advanced solid tumor such as melanoma, head and neck, liver or kidney cancer.

CDR3 DNA: TGTGCCAGCAGTCCGACGGGGGAGGGCACTGAAGCTTTCTTT. Amino acids: CASSPTGEGTEAFF. The V and J genes are TRBV7-3 and TRBJ1-1; D might be TRBD1 (5 bases). The CDR3 length is 14 residues. Germline V gene sequence: CDR1 SGHTA, CDR2 FQGTGA. V lost 6 bases and J lost 4, with 15 bases in between.